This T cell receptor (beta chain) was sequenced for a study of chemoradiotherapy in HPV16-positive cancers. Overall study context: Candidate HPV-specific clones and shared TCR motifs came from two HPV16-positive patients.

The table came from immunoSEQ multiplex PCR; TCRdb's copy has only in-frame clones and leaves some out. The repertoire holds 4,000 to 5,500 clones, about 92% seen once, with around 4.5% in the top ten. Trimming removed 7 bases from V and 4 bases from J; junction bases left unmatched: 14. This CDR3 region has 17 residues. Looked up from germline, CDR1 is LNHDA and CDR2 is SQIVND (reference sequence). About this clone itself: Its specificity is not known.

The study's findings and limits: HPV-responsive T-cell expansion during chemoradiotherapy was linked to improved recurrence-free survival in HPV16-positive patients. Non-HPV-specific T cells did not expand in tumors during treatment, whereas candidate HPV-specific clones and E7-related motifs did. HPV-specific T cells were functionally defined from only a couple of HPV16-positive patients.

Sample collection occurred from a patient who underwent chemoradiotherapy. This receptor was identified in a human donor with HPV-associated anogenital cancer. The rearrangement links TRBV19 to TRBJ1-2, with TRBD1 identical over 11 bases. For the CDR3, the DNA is TGTGCCAGTACTCCCCCCCCGGACAGGGGGCTCGGCTATGGCTACACCTTC. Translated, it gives CASTPPPDRGLGYGYTF.